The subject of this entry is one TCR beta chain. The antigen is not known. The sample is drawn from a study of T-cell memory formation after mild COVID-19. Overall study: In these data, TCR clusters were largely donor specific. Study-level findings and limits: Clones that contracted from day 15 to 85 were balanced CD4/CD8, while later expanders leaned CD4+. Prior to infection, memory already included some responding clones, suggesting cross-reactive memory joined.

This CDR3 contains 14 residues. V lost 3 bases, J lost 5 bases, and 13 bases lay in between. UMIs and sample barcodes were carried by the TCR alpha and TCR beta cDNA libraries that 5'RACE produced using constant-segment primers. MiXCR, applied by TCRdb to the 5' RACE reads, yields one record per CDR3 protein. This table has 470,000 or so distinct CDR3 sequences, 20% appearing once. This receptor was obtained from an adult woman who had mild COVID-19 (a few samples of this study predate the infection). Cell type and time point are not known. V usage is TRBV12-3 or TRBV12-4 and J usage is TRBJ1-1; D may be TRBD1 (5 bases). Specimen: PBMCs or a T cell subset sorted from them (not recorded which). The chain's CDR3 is CASSFVRVKTEAFF. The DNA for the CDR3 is TGTGCCAGCAGTTTCGTCAGGGTAAAAACTGAAGCTTTCTTT.